The next 2 T cell receptor beta chains were all read from a single sample in a study of patients and donors after allogeneic stem cell transplantation. TCRdb redid the calling of the RT-PCR reads with MiXCR, one entry per CDR3 protein. The sample carries about 57,000 distinct CDR3 sequences, roughly 13% recorded once. What was sequenced was blood, either unsorted or a sorted T cell fraction (not recorded which). The origin of the receptors is a human donor who was either an allogeneic HSCT recipient or a stem cell or donor lymphocyte infusion donor (not recorded which). It is not recorded whose cells these are; they may come from a transplant donor.

The genes are TRBV20-1 and TRBJ2-7; TRBD2 matches at 11 bases. The CDR3 consists of 17 residues. The V gene's germline CDR1 is DFQATT and CDR2 SNEGSKA (reference sequence). V dropped 3 bases and J dropped 2; count of bases not matched to a gene: 12. The CDR3 nucleotides are TGCAGTGCTAGCATTCCCCAAACACTAGCGGGAGCCTACGAGCAGTACTTC. This codes for CSASIPQTLAGAYEQYF.

This clonotype appeared a few times. CDR3 sequence (DNA): TGTGCCAGCAGTTTCGACAATGAGCAGTTCTTC. Its protein product is CASSFDNEQFF. The chain employs TRBV12-3 or TRBV12-4 and TRBJ2-1; D is unresolved. Trimming shortened V by 3 bases and J by 5 bases, and 2 bases separated the two germline ends. This CDR3 contains 11 residues.